The rows below give T cell receptor beta chains drawn from one sample of a study of early T cells in non-severe SARS-CoV-2 infection. TCRdb independently ran MiXCR on the 5' RACE reads; one entry per CDR3 protein. The repertoire holds fewer than 40,000 distinct CDR3 sequences, with roughly 4.5% as singletons. Sequenced material: whole blood. The origin of the receptors is an adult who was a healthcare worker with PCR-confirmed SARS-CoV-2 infection or an uninfected control (not recorded which). CDR3s include the opening cysteine and the closing phenylalanine or tryptophan. D genes are given only for firm matches. Part of the rows lack a size; the others show once, few, many or a class for expanded clones.

j_gene | d_gene | abundance | v_gene | CDR3nt | CDR3aa
TRBJ2-3 | . | many | TRBV7-9 | TGTGCCAGCAGCTCTCGGGGAGGAGCAAGCGATACGCAGTATTTT | CASSSRGGASDTQYF
TRBJ1-5 | . | many | TRBV20-1 | TGCAGTGCTAGAGATTCTTTGGACAGTCGTAAGCCGCCCCAGCATTTT | CSARDSLDSRKPPQHF
TRBJ2-2 | . | many | TRBV7-2 | TGTGCCAGCAGCCCTAGTGGGGGATGGACGGTGGCCGGGGAGCTGTTTTTT | CASSPSGGWTVAGELFF
TRBJ1-6 | . | many | TRBV2 | TGTGCCAGCGGGCGAGGGTCCTCCTATAATTCACCCCTCCACTTT | CASGRGSSYNSPLHF
TRBJ2-7 | . | few | TRBV6-5 | TGTGCCGCGGCGGAGCCGCCCTACGAGCAGTACTTC | CAAAEPPYEQYF
TRBJ2-2 | . | many | TRBV19 | TGTGCCAGTACACCTATCCAGGCAGAAAACACCGGGGAGCTGTTTTTT | CASTPIQAENTGELFF
TRBJ2-3 | . | many | TRBV5-1 | TGCGCCAGCAGCACGGGAGGCACAGATACGCAGTATTTT | CASSTGGTDTQYF
TRBJ1-5 | . | many | TRBV11-3 | TGTGCCAGCAGCCGACAGAGCAATCAGCCCCAGCATTTT | CASSRQSNQPQHF
TRBJ1-6 | TRBD1 | many | TRBV18 | TGTGCCAGCTCGCCCGGACAGGGGGACTCTTCACCCCTCCACTTT | CASSPGQGDSSPLHF
TRBJ1-6 | TRBD1 | many | TRBV5-1 | TGCGCCAGCAGCTTGGAGGGGGCGAATTCACCCCTCCACTTT | CASSLEGANSPLHF
TRBJ2-1 | TRBD2 | few | TRBV19 | TGTGCCAGTAGTCCTCTAGCGGGCAATGAGCAGTTCTTC | CASSPLAGNEQFF
TRBJ1-5 | . | many | TRBV3-2 | TGTGCCAGCAGCCGGGACCGCAATAGCAATCAGCCCCAGCATTTT | CASSRDRNSNQPQHF
TRBJ1-5 | . | many | TRBV5-1 | TGCGCCAGCAGCCCGGGAACAGGGATCCAGCCCCAGCATTTT | CASSPGTGIQPQHF
TRBJ1-5 | . | many | TRBV27 | TGTGCCAGCAGTTTAGTCGGGAATCAGCCCCAGCATTTT | CASSLVGNQPQHF
TRBJ1-2 | TRBD1 | few | TRBV7-2 | TGTGCCAGCAGCACCCGCACAGGGGGCAGTGGGGACTATGGCTACACCTTC | CASSTRTGGSGDYGYTF
TRBJ2-7 | . | many | TRBV3-1 | TGTGCCAGCAGCAAGGGCTACGAGCAGTACTTC | CASSKGYEQYF
TRBJ1-4 | . | many | TRBV7-6 | TGTGCCAGCAGCGCCGCCGGGGCGCGTTCTAATGAAAAACTGTTTTTT | CASSAAGARSNEKLFF
TRBJ1-1 | . | many | TRBV7-6 | TGTGCCAGCAGCTTAGCGCGAGGCACTGAAGCTTTCTTT | CASSLARGTEAFF
TRBJ1-4 | . | . | TRBV19 | TGTGCCAGTACGGACCCCCGGGGAGATGAAAAACTGTTTTTT | CASTDPRGDEKLFF
TRBJ2-7 | . | many | TRBV25-1 | TGTGCCAGCAGTGAGCTGGACAGTCCCTACGAGCAGTACTTC | CASSELDSPYEQYF
TRBJ1-1 | . | many | TRBV7-8 | TGTGCCAGCAGCTTAGATCAGGCGGGGGGTAACACTGAAGCTTTCTTT | CASSLDQAGGNTEAFF
TRBJ2-1 | TRBD2 | few | TRBV6-2/TRBV6-3 | TGTGCCAGCAGTTGGGGTGGGACTACCTACAATGAGCAGTTCTTC | CASSWGGTTYNEQFF
TRBJ2-1 | TRBD2 | many | TRBV6-4 | TGTGCCAGCGCTCCCGGGACTAACAATGAGCAGTTCTTC | CASAPGTNNEQFF
TRBJ2-1 | TRBD2 | few | TRBV7-2 | TGTGCCAGCAGCTTCTGGAAGGGAGGGTTTTACAATGAGCAGTTCTTC | CASSFWKGGFYNEQFF
TRBJ2-7 | TRBD1 | many | TRBV27 | TGTGCCAGCAGTAGAAAGGGACAGGGGGCCTACGAGCAGTACTTC | CASSRKGQGAYEQYF